The entry that follows covers one T cell receptor (beta chain) sequence. Its antigen is currently unknown. CDR1 KGHDR and CDR2 SFDVKD come from the germline V gene. The CDR3 spans 14 residues. This sample was taken from a study of T cells expressing NK-cell markers. Study summary: Sequenced donors, eight in total, included seven who were HCMV-seropositive and one who was seronegative. General study results and limits: Clarity on HCMV specificity was lacking for the expanded NKG2C+ T cell clones.

UMIs were included in TCR beta cDNA generated by 5'RACE template switching. TCRdb re-analyzed the 5' RACE reads; it lists each CDR3 protein once, without DNA. Recorded for this sample: 450,000 to 600,000 distinct CDR3 sequences. This sequence was found in a man between 18 and 29 years old in good health. J is TRBJ2-1 and V is TRBV24-1; TCRdb selects TRBD2, and the lack of DNA leaves this call unchecked. Source material: blood T cells: a sorted CD56 or NKG2C T cell subset, CD4+ or CD8+ T cells, or bulk PBMC T cells (not recorded which). The CDR3 here is CATSDQGTNNEQFF.